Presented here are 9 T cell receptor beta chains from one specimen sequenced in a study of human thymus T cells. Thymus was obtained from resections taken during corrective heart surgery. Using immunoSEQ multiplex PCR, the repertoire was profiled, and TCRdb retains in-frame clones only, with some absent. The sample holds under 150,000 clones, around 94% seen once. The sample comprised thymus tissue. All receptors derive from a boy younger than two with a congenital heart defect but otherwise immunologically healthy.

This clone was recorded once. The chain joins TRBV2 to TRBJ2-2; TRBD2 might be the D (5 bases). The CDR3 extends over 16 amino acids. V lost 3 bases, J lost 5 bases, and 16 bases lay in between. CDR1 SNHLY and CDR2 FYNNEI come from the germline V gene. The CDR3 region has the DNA TGTGCCAGCAGTGATGTGTCGGGGAGTGATACCGGGGAGCTGTTTTTT. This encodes CASSDVSGSDTGELFF. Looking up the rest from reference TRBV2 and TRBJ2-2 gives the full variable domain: EPEVTQTPSHQVTQMGQEVILRCVPISNHLYFYWYRQILGQKVEFLVSFYNNEISEKSEIFDDQFSVERPDGSNFTLKIRSTKLEDSAMYFCASSDVSGSDTGELFFGEGSRLTVL.

The CDR3 is CASSLRGLGSPLHF. The CDR3 DNA reads as TGTGCCAGCAGTCTCAGGGGACTGGGTTCACCCCTCCACTTT. The chain employs TRBV6-5 and TRBJ1-6; D might be TRBD1 (6 bases). Germline CDR1 and CDR2: MNHEY and SVGAGI. The CDR3 length is 14 residues. Trimming stripped 5 bases from V and 9 bases from J, with 14 bases between.

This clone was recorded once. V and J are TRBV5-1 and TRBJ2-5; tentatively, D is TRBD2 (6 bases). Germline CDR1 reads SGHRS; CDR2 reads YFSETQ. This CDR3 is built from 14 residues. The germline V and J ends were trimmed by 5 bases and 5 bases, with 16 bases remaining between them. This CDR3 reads CASRDATGEETQYF. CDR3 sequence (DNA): TGCGCCAGCAGGGACGCGACGGGGGAGGAGACCCAGTACTTC.

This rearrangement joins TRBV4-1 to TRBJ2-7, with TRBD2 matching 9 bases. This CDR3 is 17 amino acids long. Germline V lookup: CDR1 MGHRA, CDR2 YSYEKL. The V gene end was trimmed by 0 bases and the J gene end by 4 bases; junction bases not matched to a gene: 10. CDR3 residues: CASSQEAAGGRIYEQYF. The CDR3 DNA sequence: TGCGCCAGCAGCCAAGAGGCAGCGGGGGGAAGAATTTACGAGCAGTACTTC.

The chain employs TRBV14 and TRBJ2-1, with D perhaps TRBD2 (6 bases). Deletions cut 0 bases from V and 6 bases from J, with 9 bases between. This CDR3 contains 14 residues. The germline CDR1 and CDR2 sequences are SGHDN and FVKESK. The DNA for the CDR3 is TGTGCCAGCAGCCAAGAGGGACTCATCAATGAGCAGTTCTTC. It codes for CASSQEGLINEQFF.

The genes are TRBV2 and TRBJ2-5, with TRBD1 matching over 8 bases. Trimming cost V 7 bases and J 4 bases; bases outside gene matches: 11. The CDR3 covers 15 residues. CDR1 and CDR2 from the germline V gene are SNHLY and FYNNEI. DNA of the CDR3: TGTGCCAGCAAAGAATGGACAGGGTCGGTAGAGACCCAGTACTTC. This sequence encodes CASKEWTGSVETQYF.

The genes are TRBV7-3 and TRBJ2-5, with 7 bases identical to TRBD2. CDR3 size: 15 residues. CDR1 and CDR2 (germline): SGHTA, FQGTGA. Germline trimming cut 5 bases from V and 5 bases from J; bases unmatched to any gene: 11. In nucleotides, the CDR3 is TGTGCCAGCAGCCTCCTGGGGGGGAGACAGGAGACCCAGTACTTC. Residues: CASSLLGGRQETQYF.

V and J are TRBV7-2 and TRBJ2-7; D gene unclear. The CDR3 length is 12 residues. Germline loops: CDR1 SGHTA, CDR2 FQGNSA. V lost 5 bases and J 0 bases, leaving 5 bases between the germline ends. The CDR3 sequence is CASSPSSYEQYF. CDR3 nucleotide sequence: TGTGCCAGCAGCCCCAGCTCCTACGAGCAGTACTTC. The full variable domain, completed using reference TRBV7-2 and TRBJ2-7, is GAGVSQSPSNKVTEKGKDVELRCDPISGHTALYWYRQSLGQGLEFLIYFQGNSAPDKSGLPSDRFSAERTGGSVSTLTIQRTQQEDSAVYLCASSPSSYEQYFGPGTRLTVT.

The DNA of the CDR3 is TGTGCCAGCAGCTTTAGCGGAGAGACCCAGTACTTC. It codes for CASSFSGETQYF. The V and J genes are TRBV7-6 and TRBJ2-5; a weak D match, TRBD2 (6 bases). Per the germline V gene, CDR1 is SGHVS and CDR2 is FNYEAQ. CDR3 length: 12 residues. The V end lost 3 bases, the J end lost 4 bases, and 6 bases lay between the germline ends.